This T cell receptor beta chain was documented in a study of control samples from healthy donors and cancer patients. With V trimmed by 4 bases and J by 7 bases, 10 bases remained unmatched. CDR1 is ENHRY and CDR2 is SYGVKD in the germline V gene. The CDR3 loop spans 15 amino acids. Assay used: immunoSEQ multiplex PCR; TCRdb lists only in-frame clones, some missing. The sample includes some 100,000 clones, over 85% of them seen just once. Sequenced: blood. The gene calls are TRBV10-3 and TRBJ1-1; 9 positions match TRBD1. The receptor comes from a human donor in good health. The donor label of this sample is uncertain. CDR3 in DNA: TGTGCCATCAGTGGAACCGGGACAGGGTCGGTTGAAGCTTTCTTT. Protein sequence: CAISGTGTGSVEAFF.